This record covers a single T cell receptor beta chain. The sample originates from a study of blood T cell repertoires in COVID-19. TCRdb's copy holds only in-frame clones and misses some; the assay was immunoSEQ multiplex PCR. The sample has about 100,000 clones; 88% are singletons. Looked up from germline, CDR1 is SGHAT and CDR2 is FQNNGV. The CDR3 runs to 14 residues. Trimming shortened V by 1 base and J by 5 bases, and 11 bases separated the two germline ends. The sequencing input was peripheral blood. The TCR comes from a woman aged 55-69 years with acute or convalescent COVID-19. The gene calls are TRBV11-2 and TRBJ2-5; D possibly corresponds to TRBD2 (6 bases). The CDR3 protein is CASSLVGGVETQYF. DNA for the CDR3: TGTGCCAGCAGCTTAGTGGGGGGAGTGGAGACCCAGTACTTC.